This T cell receptor (beta chain) was observed in a study of blood T cell repertoires in COVID-19. Study-level background: The United States, Italy and Spain provided the acute and convalescent COVID-19 samples.

This clone showed up just a few times. J lost 3 bases, V lost 6 bases, and 8 bases had no gene match. The CDR3 runs to 15 residues. Germline V gene lookup returns CDR1 MNHEY and CDR2 SVGAGI. The repertoire was sequenced with immunoSEQ multiplex PCR; TCRdb's copy has only in-frame clones and lacks some. The sample lists about 120,000 clones; roughly 80% were seen once. The chain carries TRBV6-5 and TRBJ2-7; the match to TRBD2 covers 10 bases. The sequencing sample was made of peripheral blood. The receptor was isolated from a human donor in a cohort sampled during active COVID-19. The CDR3 DNA is TGTGCCAGCAGCCAGACCCTAGCGGGGGTCTACGAGCAGTACTTC. It yields the protein CASSQTLAGVYEQYF.